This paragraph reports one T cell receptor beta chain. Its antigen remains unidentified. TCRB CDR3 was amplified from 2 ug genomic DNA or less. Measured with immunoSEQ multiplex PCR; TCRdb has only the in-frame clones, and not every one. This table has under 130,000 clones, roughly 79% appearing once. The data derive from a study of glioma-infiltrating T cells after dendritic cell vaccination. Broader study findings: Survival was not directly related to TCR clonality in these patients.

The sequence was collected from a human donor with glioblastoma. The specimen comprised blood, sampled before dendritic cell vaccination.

The CDR3 coding sequence is TGTGCCAGTAGTCCGAACAGGGATTACGAGCAGTACTTC. This translates into CASSPNRDYEQYF. This chain links TRBV19 with TRBJ2-7; tentatively, D is TRBD1 (6 bases). The V end was cut by 5 bases, the J end by 4 bases, with 12 bases between. Germline assignment: CDR1 LNHDA and CDR2 SQIVND (reference sequence). The CDR3 spans 13 residues.